A selection of T cell receptor beta chains follows, all from one sample in a study of OX40 agonist ivuxolimab in advanced cancers. Method: immunoSEQ multiplex PCR; TCRdb's copy keeps in-frame clones and lacks some. The sample has more than 55,000 clones; about 90% are singletons. Sequencing used CD4+ or CD8+ T cells sorted from blood, obtained in a trial of the OX40 agonist ivuxolimab. These TCRs come from an adult with an advanced solid tumor such as melanoma, head and neck, liver or kidney cancer. Both conserved end residues are part of each CDR3.

TRBJ2-2 TRBV27 CASSFNTGELFF
TRBJ2-3 TRBV5-1 CASSLGAGGEATQYF
TRBJ2-3 TRBV20-1 CSAKRTTSQYF
TRBJ2-2 TRBV7-9 CASSSTWGAGELFF
TRBJ2-7 TRBV7-2 CASSRGTLYEQYF
TRBJ1-2 TRBV9 CASSLWEGSRAGYTF
TRBJ2-2 TRBV19 CASSALGSNSGELFF
TRBJ2-7 TRBV6-6 CASRGQGSNEQYF
TRBJ2-7 TRBV5-1 CASTPGTGSHEQYF
TRBJ1-1 TRBV27 CASSLKEGYSEAFF
TRBJ1-5 TRBV19 CASSIEENQPQHF
TRBJ2-5 TRBV6-1 CASSEFTGGRAQGTQYF
TRBJ1-4 TRBV28 CASSSSNEKLFF
TRBJ2-7 TRBV6-5 CASSRTSGSREQYF
TRBJ2-2 TRBV19 CASSYYRGHTGELFF
TRBJ2-7 TRBV5-1 CASSLGSGSSYEQYF
TRBJ2-7 TRBV5-5 CASSLVFGQNYEQYF
TRBJ1-1 TRBV13 CASSLAGDTEAFF
TRBJ2-5 TRBV4-2 CASSQDIEKTQYF
TRBJ1-2 TRBV18 CASSLQGERFGYTF
TRBJ1-2 TRBV18 CASSPPIVGAYGYTF